These 27 T cell receptor beta chains were sequenced from one sample in a study of T cells in Graves' hyperthyroidism and ophthalmopathy. TCR beta CDR3 regions were amplified from RNA. The TCR CDR3 first-round RT-PCR relied on the HTBI primer set. A single record per CDR3 protein comes from TCRdb applying MiXCR to the multiplex PCR reads. The sample lists over 350,000 distinct CDR3 sequences, 14% to 15% seen once, with roughly an eighth in the top ten. The sequencing input was blood. Receptors were obtained from a man aged 18 to 30 with Graves' ophthalmopathy.

This clonotype appeared many times. The chain carries TRBV18 and TRBJ2-7; unclear D gene. The CDR3 covers 13 residues. CDR1 and CDR2 (germline): KGHSH, LQKENI. V was trimmed by 0 bases and J by 4 bases, leaving 7 bases between them. CDR3 DNA: TGTGCCAGCTCACCACCGGTAGGATACGAGCAGTACTTC. It specifies CASSPPVGYEQYF.

The V call is TRBV5-5, the J call TRBJ2-7, with D possibly called TRBD1 or TRBD2 (7 bases each). Germline assignment: CDR1 SGHKS and CDR2 YYEKEE (reference sequence). The CDR3 has 16 residues. Trimming took off 3 bases at V and 1 base at J, with 17 bases between the two ends. The CDR3 nucleotides are TGTGCCAGCAGCTACCCAGCGGGACAGTTTTCCTACGAGCAGTACTTC. This codes for CASSYPAGQFSYEQYF.

On this clonotype itself: At one of its ends the junction is not consistent with the germline gene, which may arise from a read error. The CDR3 sequence: CTISGGTYNEQFF. For the CDR3, the DNA is TGTACCATCAGCGGCGGTACCTACAATGAGCAGTTCTTC. The V gene is TRBV10-3, the J gene TRBJ2-1, with TRBD2 as a possible D gene (5 bases). The CDR3 has 13 amino acids. The germline V gene encodes CDR1 ENHRY and CDR2 SYGVKD.

This clonotype was detected ten times or more. The chain recombines TRBV7-9 with TRBJ1-5, with D perhaps matching TRBD1 (5 bases). This CDR3 comprises 16 residues. Germline V gene data show CDR1 as SEHNR and CDR2 as FQNEAQ (reference sequence). Between the trimmed V and J ends, which lost 11 bases and 1 base, there was a span of 21 bases. The CDR3 sequence: CALKEEGWISNQPQHF. Written as DNA, the CDR3 is TGTGCCCTTAAGGAGGAGGGGTGGATAAGCAATCAGCCCCAGCATTTT.

This clonotype occurred many times. The chain recombines TRBV7-2 with TRBJ1-5, with TRBD1 as a possible D gene (6 bases). Per germline, CDR1 SGHTA and CDR2 FQGNSA. This CDR3 spans 14 amino acids. Deletions cut 7 bases from V and 9 bases from J, with 19 bases between. The CDR3 nucleotides are TGTGCCAGCACCCTCCCAGGGGAAGTGGTGCCCCAGCATTTT. Protein product: CASTLPGEVVPQHF.

This clonotype was detected ten times or more. V is TRBV9 and J is TRBJ1-5, with D possibly TRBD1 on 5 matching bases. The germline gives CDR1 SGDLS, CDR2 YYNGEE. Trimming took off 0 bases at V and 2 bases at J, with 9 bases between the two ends. The CDR3 sequence is 15 residues long. The CDR3 DNA is TGTGCCAGCAGCGTAGGGGGACTTGGCAATCAGCCCCAGCATTTT. The encoded protein is CASSVGGLGNQPQHF.

The sample holds many counts of this clonotype. This chain links TRBV14 with TRBJ2-1, with D maybe TRBD2 (5 bases). V lost 0 bases to trimming and J lost 2 bases, with 11 bases between them. Per the germline V gene, CDR1 is SGHDN and CDR2 is FVKESK. CDR3 length: 16 residues. In DNA form, the CDR3 reads TGTGCCAGCAGCCAAGATCTAGCTAGCCCCTACAATGAGCAGTTCTTC. It is translated as CASSQDLASPYNEQFF.

In its sample, this clonotype was seen many times. The chain combines TRBV7-2 with TRBJ1-5; 9 bases line up with TRBD1. Germline CDR1 and CDR2: SGHTA and FQGNSA. Trimming cost V 3 bases and J 6 bases; bases outside gene matches: 9. The CDR3 extends over 16 amino acids. CDR3 in DNA: TGTGCCAGCAGCTTGTCGACAGGGGGATCGATTCAGCCCCAGCATTTT. Protein: CASSLSTGGSIQPQHF.

Many counts were recorded for this clonotype. The chain is built from TRBV12-3 or TRBV12-4 and TRBJ2-7; perhaps TRBD2 as D (6 bases). V was trimmed by 4 bases and J by 2 bases, leaving 6 bases between them. This CDR3 is 12 amino acids long. CDR3 sequence: CASSSGAYEQYF. CDR3 nucleotide sequence: TGTGCCAGCAGTTCGGGGGCCTACGAGCAGTACTTC.

This clonotype was seen ten or more times. The chain employs TRBV10-3 and TRBJ2-1, with a weak D call TRBD2 (5 bases). The CDR3 is made up of 14 amino acids. V was clipped by 0 bases and J by 9 bases, with 12 bases between them. Germline assignment: CDR1 ENHRY and CDR2 SYGVKD. This chain's CDR3 is CAISESRAAGEQFF. The CDR3 DNA is TGTGCCATCAGTGAGTCGAGGGCCGCGGGTGAGCAGTTCTTC.

This clonotype came up many times. The rearrangement joins TRBV6-1 to TRBJ2-5; no firm D call. V lost 2 bases to trimming and J lost 7 bases, with 8 bases between them. The CDR3 is 12 amino acids. Per the germline V gene, CDR1 is MNHNS and CDR2 is SASEGT. CDR3 in amino acids: CASSESEWTQYF. CDR3 DNA: TGTGCCAGCAGTGAAAGTGAATGGACCCAGTACTTC.

This clonotype was seen many times. Here the CDR3 reads CASSQLLGDRADYEQYF. The CDR3 bases are TGTGCCAGCAGCCAATTGTTGGGGGACAGGGCAGACTACGAGCAGTACTTC. This chain joins TRBV3-1 and TRBJ2-7; 9 bases agree with TRBD1. The V gene end was trimmed by 2 bases and the J gene end by 3 bases; junction bases not matched to a gene: 11. The CDR3 length is 17 residues. CDR1 is LGHDT, CDR2 YNNKEL, per germline (reference sequence).

The rearrangement joins TRBV2 to TRBJ2-5; 9 bases agree with TRBD1. J gave up 4 bases and V 5 bases, and 14 bases lay outside the gene matches. This CDR3 spans 17 amino acids. Germline CDR1 reads SNHLY; CDR2 reads FYNNEI. The DNA of the CDR3 is TGTGCCAGCAGTACACTCGCGGGACAGGGTGTTCTAGAGACCCAGTACTTC. Amino acid sequence: CASSTLAGQGVLETQYF.

This clonotype appeared many times. The chain links TRBV5-1 to TRBJ1-1; 7 nucleotides line up with TRBD1. With 2 bases clipped from V and 5 bases from J, the junction kept 3 bases outside the gene matches. CDR3 size: 13 residues. Germline V gene sequence: CDR1 SGHRS, CDR2 YFSETQ. The CDR3 bases are TGCGCCAGCAGCTTTCAGGGGGGGACTGAAGCTTTCTTT. Translation gives CASSFQGGTEAFF.

V gene TRBV5-1 combines with J gene TRBJ2-4, with D perhaps assigned TRBD1 or TRBD2 (5 bases each). V shed 4 bases and J shed 8 bases, with 16 bases lying between them. This CDR3 is built from 14 residues. CDR1 SGHRS and CDR2 YFSETQ come from the germline V gene. The CDR3 sequence: CASSPSPGADIQYF. The CDR3 DNA is TGCGCCAGCAGCCCCTCCCCCGGGGCGGACATTCAGTACTTC.

This sequence joins TRBV7-6 and TRBJ2-2, with D unresolved. CDR3 length: 16 residues. V was shortened by 5 bases and J by 2 bases, with 15 bases between the two germline ends. The germline CDR1 and CDR2 sequences are SGHVS and FNYEAQ. In DNA form, the CDR3 reads TGTGCCAGCAGCGAATACCGATCCCCCAACACCGGGGAGCTGTTTTTT. This codes for CASSEYRSPNTGELFF.

This clonotype was seen ten or more times. This chain joins TRBV6-1 and TRBJ2-2; 9 positions agree with TRBD1. This CDR3 has 17 amino acids. The V segment lost 5 bases and the J segment 4 bases; nucleotides outside the gene matches: 11. Germline-derived CDR1 and CDR2 are MNHNS and SASEGT. The CDR3 is CASSHSPGQGATGELFF. Written as DNA, the CDR3 is TGTGCCAGCAGTCACTCCCCGGGACAGGGCGCCACCGGGGAGCTGTTTTTT.

This clonotype occurred a few times. The J gene is TRBJ1-5, the V gene TRBV4-1; weak D call: TRBD1 (5 bases). The CDR3 is 19 residues long. Germline V lookup: CDR1 MGHRA, CDR2 YSYEKL. Trimming took 1 base from V and 2 from J, leaving 21 bases between them. CDR3 in DNA: TGCGCCAGCAGCCAAGTTTTTGCGCCCGGGACGAGGCGCAATCAGCCCCAGCATTTT. It encodes CASSQVFAPGTRRNQPQHF.

This clonotype was seen many times. This chain connects TRBV12-3 or TRBV12-4 to TRBJ1-4; no clear D. CDR3 length: 12 amino acids. Trimming took 0 bases from V and 8 from J, leaving 4 bases between them. The CDR3 region is CASSLAREKLFF. The CDR3 nucleotides are TGTGCCAGCAGTTTAGCAAGGGAAAAACTGTTTTTT.

The sample holds many counts of this clonotype. The CDR3 sequence is CASSFGTSASSYEQYF. The CDR3 DNA reads TGTGCCAGCAGTTTCGGGACTAGCGCTAGCTCCTACGAGCAGTACTTC. The chain couples TRBV27 to TRBJ2-7; 10 positions match TRBD2. V lost 3 bases, J lost 0 bases, and 5 bases stayed unmatched. Germline CDR1 is MNHEY and CDR2 is SMNVEV (reference sequence). This CDR3 spans 16 amino acids.

The sample holds a few counts of this clonotype. This chain connects TRBV10-3 to TRBJ2-3; D is unresolved. The CDR3 sequence is 15 residues long. Per germline, CDR1 ENHRY and CDR2 SYGVKD. The V end was cut by 2 bases, the J end by 6 bases, with 15 bases between. The CDR3 region is CAISEPRATQDTQYF. The CDR3 region has the DNA TGTGCCATCAGTGAGCCCCGGGCCACCCAGGATACGCAGTATTTT.

This clonotype came up many times. The V gene is TRBV5-5, the J gene TRBJ1-2, with TRBD1 as a possible D gene (5 bases). Trimming pared 4 bases from V and 7 bases from J, leaving 17 bases between. This CDR3 region has 14 residues. In germline, CDR1 is SGHKS, CDR2 YYEKEE (reference sequence). Here the CDR3 reads CASSSGTGGLGYTF. DNA of the CDR3: TGTGCCAGCAGCAGCGGGACGGGGGGTCTTGGCTACACCTTC.

The J gene is TRBJ1-3, the V gene TRBV10-3; 9 bases agree with TRBD1. Losses at the gene ends were 3 bases for V and 2 bases for J; bases not matched to a gene: 2. Germline CDR1 is ENHRY and CDR2 is SYGVKD. This CDR3 is 15 amino acids long. The CDR3 DNA reads TGTGCCATCAGTGAAGGACAGGGGACTGGAAACACCATATATTTT. It specifies CAISEGQGTGNTIYF.

A remark on this clonotype: The junction does not match germline at one end; this may be a read error. This chain connects TRBV12-3 or TRBV12-4 to TRBJ2-6; D is possibly TRBD2 (6 bases). The CDR3 consists of 16 residues. The CDR3 bases are TGTGCCAGCACCGGGACTCTAACCTCTGGGACCAACGTCCTGACTTTC. Translated, it gives CASTGTLTSGTNVLTF.

This clonotype was observed at least ten times. CDR3 loop: CASSVGRGGSYNEQFF. The CDR3 region has the DNA TGCGCCAGCAGTGTGGGTCGAGGGGGTAGCTACAATGAGCAGTTCTTC. This sequence joins TRBV5-1 and TRBJ2-1, with D possibly being TRBD1 (6 bases). Trimming shortened V by 5 bases and J by 3 bases, and 18 bases separated the two germline ends. The CDR3 is 16 residues long. Germline values: CDR1 SGHRS, CDR2 YFSETQ.

This clonotype was seen repeatedly, ten times or more. The chain recombines TRBV5-1 with TRBJ1-1; a possible D gene is TRBD1 (5 bases). Deletions cut 0 bases from V and 7 bases from J, with 10 bases between. The CDR3 contains 13 residues. From germline, CDR1 is SGHRS and CDR2 YFSETQ. The CDR3 is CASSLGWQGEAFF. As DNA, the CDR3 is TGCGCCAGCAGCTTGGGGTGGCAGGGTGAAGCTTTCTTT.

This clonotype came up a few times. The chain joins TRBV20-1 to TRBJ1-1; 7 bases align to TRBD1. Germline loops: CDR1 DFQATT, CDR2 SNEGSKA (reference sequence). V was clipped by 2 bases and J by 0 bases; unmatched bases: 6. CDR3 length equals 15 residues. The CDR3 DNA sequence: TGCAGTGCTAGACTCTCCGGGACAGTGAACACTGAAGCTTTCTTT. Amino acids: CSARLSGTVNTEAFF.